This TCR beta chain was identified in a study of Ad26.COV2.S vaccination and SARS-CoV-2 variants. The germline gives CDR1 SGHVS, CDR2 FQNEAQ. Unmatched junction bases numbered 4, after V lost 4 bases and J lost 4 bases. This CDR3 region has 14 residues. This table comes from immunoSEQ multiplex PCR, and its TCRdb copy is limited to in-frame clones, with some not included. The sample lists roughly 380,000 clones, around 87% occurring once. Treatment described: 15 to 20 received Ad26.COV2.S at low or high dose, single or two shots; 5 received placebo; per-sample allocation not given. Sample collection was performed on day 63 after the first vaccine or placebo injection.

The receptor was derived from a person aged 18 to 59 who received the Ad26.COV2.S COVID-19 vaccine or a placebo. The sequencing here drew on peripheral blood, taken in a trial of Ad26.COV2.S vaccine versus placebo. V is TRBV7-8 and J is TRBJ2-5; 9 bases match TRBD2. The CDR3 protein is CASSWGLAVETQYF. The CDR3 DNA reads TGTGCCAGCAGCTGGGGACTAGCCGTAGAGACCCAGTACTTC. Full variable domain (outside the CDR3, taken from reference TRBV7-8 and TRBJ2-5): GAGVSQSPRYKVAKRGQDVALRCDPISGHVSLFWYQQALGQGPEFLTYFQNEAQLDKSGLPSDRFFAERPEGSVSTLKIQRTQQEDSAVYLCASSWGLAVETQYFGPGTRLLVL.